This T cell receptor (beta chain) was retrieved from a study of blood T cell repertoires in COVID-19. Looking at the study overall: There were acute and convalescent COVID-19 samples, and they came from the United States, Italy and Spain.

This CDR3 contains 14 residues. Looked up from germline, CDR1 is ENHRY and CDR2 is SYGVKD. Deletions cut 5 bases from V and 6 bases from J, with 16 bases between. Original processing notes: Reference gene primer amplification in the assay estimated nucleated cell counts. The table came from immunoSEQ multiplex PCR; TCRdb's copy has only in-frame clones and leaves some out. Clonal size and the V and J genes are those of that table, whereas D and trimming came from the DNA. The data show over 75,000 clones, with 85% to 90% seen just once and less than 6.5% held by the top ten. The receptor was derived from a woman aged 80 or over with active COVID-19. Input material: peripheral blood. This chain joins TRBV10-3 and TRBJ1-1; D is perhaps TRBD1 (6 bases). CDR3 DNA sequence: TGTGCCATCAGTTCCCGATCCCAGGGGTCTGAAGCTTTCTTT. It is translated as CAISSRSQGSEAFF.